This TCR beta chain is drawn from a study of blood T cell repertoires in COVID-19. On the study more broadly: Specimens from acute and convalescent COVID-19 originated in the United States, Italy and Spain.

Authors' processing steps: The authors estimated nucleated cell counts from reference gene primer amplification. Libraries were prepared by immunoSEQ multiplex PCR; TCRdb keeps only in-frame clonotypes and omits some of them. The V and J calls and clone size were taken over from that table, and D and trimming were inferred from the DNA. The repertoire holds 50,000 to 70,000 clones, around 90% seen once, with about an eighth in the top ten. The germline V gene encodes CDR1 SGHRS and CDR2 YFSETQ. CDR3 length equals 14 residues. V was shortened by 0 bases and J by 5 bases, with 10 bases between the two germline ends.

The sequencing input was peripheral blood. V and J are TRBV5-1 and TRBJ2-3, with D hard to call. The sequence derives from a human donor with active COVID-19. The donor label of this sample is uncertain. CDR3 DNA sequence: TGCGCCAGCAGCTTGGGGCTAGAGCTAGATACGCAGTATTTT. Its protein product is CASSLGLELDTQYF.